These 25 T cell receptor beta chains came from one sample sequenced in a study of blood T cell repertoires in COVID-19. TCRdb keeps only in-frame clones here, not all; method: immunoSEQ multiplex PCR. The repertoire consists of some 210,000 clones, with about 81% occurring once and the leading ten covering about a tenth. Sequenced input: PBMCs or T cells enriched from blood (not recorded which). The receptors here all came from a middle-aged man who had recovered from COVID-19.

The chain employs TRBV12-3 or TRBV12-4 and TRBJ1-1; D not certain. This CDR3 contains 12 residues. The germline V and J ends were trimmed by 3 bases and 3 bases, with 5 bases remaining between them. DNA for the CDR3: TGTGCCAGCAGTTTCAGTTACACTGAAGCTTTCTTT. Protein product: CASSFSYTEAFF.

The chain has TRBV4-1 and TRBJ2-1; TRBD2 aligns across 10 bases. The CDR3 is 19 residues long. Per germline, CDR1 MGHRA and CDR2 YSYEKL. With 3 bases clipped from V and 0 bases from J, the junction kept 11 bases outside the gene matches. For the CDR3, the DNA is TGCGCCAGCAGCCAGAGACTCCCTAGCGGGGGAAGCTCCTACAATGAGCAGTTCTTC. Its translation: CASSQRLPSGGSSYNEQFF.

The chain has TRBV5-1 and TRBJ1-2; D is perhaps TRBD1 (5 bases). The CDR3 runs to 15 residues. With 3 bases removed from V and 1 base from J, the gap between germline ends came to 13 bases. CDR1 and CDR2 (germline): SGHRS, YFSETQ. The CDR3 DNA is TGCGCCAGCAGCTCCAATGGGGGACTTAACTATGGCTACACCTTC. This gives the protein CASSSNGGLNYGYTF.

The chain links TRBV3-1 (or the pseudogene TRBV3-2) to TRBJ1-2; 7 bases line up with TRBD1. The germline gives CDR1 LGHDT, CDR2 YNNKEL (reference sequence). The ends lost 5 bases at V and 0 bases at J; junction bases unmatched: 3. The CDR3 loop spans 14 amino acids. DNA for the CDR3: TGTGCCAGCAGCTGGGACAGAACTAACTATGGCTACACCTTC. This sequence encodes CASSWDRTNYGYTF.

This clone was detected only a few times. V usage is TRBV6-5 and J usage is TRBJ1-2, with D unclear. The germline CDR1 and CDR2 sequences are MNHEY and SVGAGI. V lost 3 bases and J lost 0, with 8 bases in between. The CDR3 has 14 amino acids. The CDR3 protein is CASSYTTANYGYTF. The DNA of the CDR3 is TGTGCCAGCAGTTATACTACCGCTAACTATGGCTACACCTTC.

The J gene is TRBJ1-2, the V gene TRBV7-8; maybe TRBD1 (5 bases). The CDR3 contains 14 residues. V was clipped by 6 bases and J by 4 bases, with 15 bases between them. Looked up from germline, CDR1 is SGHVS and CDR2 is FQNEAQ. CDR3 nucleotide sequence: TGTGCCAGCAGTCCGGTGGGGGGAACCTATGGCTACACCTTC. It yields the protein CASSPVGGTYGYTF.

This chain connects TRBV5-6 to TRBJ2-3, with a weak D call TRBD2 (5 bases). Trimming removed 5 bases at V and 5 bases at J, with 18 bases between. From germline, CDR1 is SGHDT and CDR2 YYEEEE. The CDR3 contains 15 residues. The CDR3 DNA sequence: TGTGCCAGCAGACCTCGGCGGTTGGCGGGAGATACGCAGTATTTT. As protein: CASRPRRLAGDTQYF. Using reference TRBV5-6 and TRBJ2-3 for the parts outside the CDR3, the full variable domain is DAGVTQSPTHLIKTRGQQVTLRCSPKSGHDTVSWYQQALGQGPQFIFQYYEEEERQRGNFPDRFSGHQFPNYSSELNVNALLLGDSALYLCASRPRRLAGDTQYFGPGTRLTVL.

The V and J genes are TRBV12-5 and TRBJ2-2; 11 nucleotides line up with TRBD1. V was pared by 2 bases and J by 2 bases, with 13 bases of the junction left unmatched. The CDR3 is 20 amino acids. Germline CDR1 is LGHNT and CDR2 is FRNRAP. CDR3 in DNA: TGTGCTAGTGGTTTGTTCCGGACAGGGGGCTTAGTTCTTAACACCGGGGAGCTGTTTTTT. Translated: CASGLFRTGGLVLNTGELFF.

V is TRBV2 and J is TRBJ1-2, with D possibly matching TRBD1 (5 bases). This CDR3 has 13 residues. Trimming shortened V by 6 bases and J by 8 bases, and 16 bases separated the two germline ends. Germline V gene lookup returns CDR1 SNHLY and CDR2 FYNNEI. Here the CDR3 DNA reads TGTGCCAGCAGAAGGGGACTGGGGAACGGCTACACCTTC. This codes for CASRRGLGNGYTF.

The rearrangement uses TRBV5-1 and TRBJ1-5; a possible D gene is TRBD1 (5 bases). The CDR3 loop spans 15 amino acids. V was pared by 3 bases and J by 3 bases, with 13 bases between. Germline lookup yields CDR1 SGHRS and CDR2 YFSETQ. DNA for the CDR3: TGCGCCAGCAGCTACGGGGGGAAGGACAATCAGCCCCAGCATTTT. Translation gives CASSYGGKDNQPQHF.

V is TRBV7-9 and J is TRBJ1-1; 8 bases are shared with TRBD1. Germline V gene data show CDR1 as SEHNR and CDR2 as FQNEAQ (reference sequence). With V trimmed by 7 bases and J by 5 bases, 15 bases remained unmatched. The CDR3 has 16 amino acids. CDR3 in DNA: TGTGCCAGCAAACCCCGGGCCACTGACAGGGGAACTGAAGCTTTCTTT. Amino acids: CASKPRATDRGTEAFF. The full variable domain, its missing parts supplied by reference TRBV7-9 and TRBJ1-1, is DTGVSQNPRHKITKRGQNVTFRCDPISEHNRLYWYRQTLGQGPEFLTYFQNEAQLEKSRLLSDRFSAERPKGSFSTLEIQRTEQGDSAMYLCASKPRATDRGTEAFFGQGTRLTVV.

This chain uses TRBV7-9 with TRBJ1-1; TRBD1 aligns across 7 bases. This CDR3 has 14 residues. With 5 bases clipped from V and 5 bases from J, the junction kept 8 bases outside the gene matches. The V gene's germline CDR1 is SEHNR and CDR2 FQNEAQ (reference sequence). The CDR3 region has the DNA TGTGCCAGCAGCCCGGGACAGACCAGTACTGAAGCTTTCTTT. Its translation is CASSPGQTSTEAFF.

The chain is built from TRBV7-9 and TRBJ2-7, with 10 positions matching TRBD2. Trimming at V came to 6 bases and at J to 5 bases, leaving 13 bases not matched to a gene. The V gene's germline CDR1 is SEHNR and CDR2 FQNEAQ (reference sequence). This CDR3 contains 16 residues. This CDR3 reads CASSFPRASGRDEQYF. The DNA of the CDR3 is TGTGCCAGCAGTTTCCCCCGGGCTAGCGGGAGAGACGAGCAGTACTTC.

The CDR3 region has the DNA TGCGCCAGCAGCTTGGCTGGTACTTCTCGCGCAGATACGCAGTATTTT. It yields the protein CASSLAGTSRADTQYF. The chain is built from TRBV5-1 and TRBJ2-3; D is unclear. Germline assignment: CDR1 SGHRS and CDR2 YFSETQ. Trimming pared 0 bases from V and 4 bases from J, leaving 15 bases between. This CDR3 contains 16 residues.

This rearrangement joins TRBV21-1 to TRBJ1-2; the table assigns TRBD1, which was not confirmed against the DNA. TRBV21-1 is assigned pseudogene status. This CDR3 has 14 residues. The CDR3 loop reads CASILLQSHYGYTF. The CDR3, as DNA: TGTGCCAGCATCCTATTACAGAGCCACTATGGCTACACCTTC.

The rearrangement uses TRBV11-2 and TRBJ2-2, with D possibly TRBD1 on 6 matching bases. Germline V gene lookup returns CDR1 SGHAT and CDR2 FQNNGV. V was clipped by 4 bases and J by 2 bases, with 17 bases between them. The CDR3 is 17 amino acids. The CDR3 nucleotides are TGTGCCAGCAGCTCCAGAACCAGGGGTTTCAACACCGGGGAGCTGTTTTTT. It codes for CASSSRTRGFNTGELFF.

This rearrangement joins TRBV7-8 to TRBJ2-7; possibly TRBD2 for D (6 bases). This CDR3 has 14 residues. Trimming shortened V by 5 bases and J by 6 bases, and 17 bases separated the two germline ends. Germline assignment: CDR1 SGHVS and CDR2 FQNEAQ. The CDR3 is CASSHRAMGGEQYF. The CDR3 bases are TGTGCCAGCAGCCACCGGGCAATGGGGGGCGAGCAGTACTTC.

The chain carries TRBV4-2 and TRBJ2-2; TRBD2 aligns across 7 bases. After removal of 0 bases from V and 4 bases from J, the junction contained 5 bases not matched to a gene. CDR1 and CDR2 from the germline V gene are LGHNA and YNFKEQ. There are 16 residues in the CDR3. The CDR3 sequence: CASSQEGGTITGELFF. CDR3 DNA: TGTGCCAGCAGCCAAGAGGGGGGGACCATCACCGGGGAGCTGTTTTTT.

This rearrangement joins TRBV7-2 to TRBJ2-1; the match to TRBD2 covers 8 bases. The germline CDR1 and CDR2 sequences are SGHTA and FQGNSA. Trimming took 0 bases from V and 9 from J; bases not matched to a gene: 7. The CDR3 is 15 amino acids. CDR3 sequence: CASSLAVSGGAEQFF. The CDR3 DNA follows: TGTGCCAGCAGCTTAGCAGTCAGCGGGGGTGCTGAGCAGTTCTTC.

V is TRBV2 and J is TRBJ2-2; tentative D call: TRBD2 (5 bases). The CDR3 has 15 residues. The germline V gene has CDR1 SNHLY and CDR2 FYNNEI. V shed 4 bases and J shed 0 bases, with 9 bases lying between them. The DNA of the CDR3 is TGTGCCAGCAGTGGGAGGACGGCGAACACCGGGGAGCTGTTTTTT. Protein: CASSGRTANTGELFF.

The chain is built from TRBV4-1 and TRBJ1-1; 7 bases match TRBD1. The V gene's germline CDR1 is MGHRA and CDR2 YSYEKL. With 1 base clipped from V and 0 bases from J, the junction kept 5 bases outside the gene matches. The CDR3 has 16 amino acids. The CDR3, as DNA: TGCGCCAGCAGCCAAGGGACAGGCGGGATGAACACTGAAGCTTTCTTT. Translating gives CASSQGTGGMNTEAFF.

This clone was seen a single time. This chain joins TRBV3-1 (or the pseudogene TRBV3-2) and TRBJ1-2; possibly TRBD1 for D (5 bases). From germline, CDR1 is LGHDT and CDR2 YNNKEL (reference sequence). CDR3 size: 15 residues. Trimming removed 2 bases from V and 3 bases from J, with 13 bases in between. CDR3: CASSQWGEQDYGYTF. CDR3 DNA sequence: TGTGCCAGCAGCCAATGGGGGGAACAGGACTATGGCTACACCTTC.

The genes are TRBV7-3 and TRBJ2-1; 9 nucleotides agree with TRBD1. CDR1 is SGHTA and CDR2 is FQGTGA in the germline V gene. This CDR3 is built from 14 residues. V shed 3 bases and J 5 bases; nucleotides not matched to a gene: 2. As DNA, the CDR3 is TGTGCCAGCAGCTTGGGACAGGGACACAATGAGCAGTTCTTC. The encoded protein is CASSLGQGHNEQFF.

This clone turned up a few times. This rearrangement joins TRBV6-1 to TRBJ1-4, with D uncertain. Trimming took off 3 bases at V and 8 bases at J, with 7 bases between the two ends. The CDR3 length is 12 residues. CDR1 is MNHNS and CDR2 is SASEGT in the germline V gene. CDR3 amino acids: CASSDTVEKLFF. As DNA, the CDR3 is TGTGCCAGCAGTGACACAGTCGAAAAACTGTTTTTT.

The rearrangement joins TRBV10-3 to TRBJ2-7, with TRBD1 as a possible D gene (5 bases). CDR1 is ENHRY and CDR2 is SYGVKD in the germline V gene. This CDR3 is 14 amino acids long. The V gene lost 0 bases and the J gene lost 5 bases, with 11 bases spanning the gap. The CDR3: CAISESPLQDEQYF. The CDR3 region has the DNA TGTGCCATCAGTGAGTCGCCACTACAGGACGAGCAGTACTTC.